Described below is a single T cell receptor (beta chain) sequence and its context. Its target is unknown. Measured with immunoSEQ multiplex PCR; TCRdb has only the in-frame clones, and not every one. The sample lists fewer than 85,000 clones; roughly 77% were seen once. Per germline, CDR1 SQVTM and CDR2 ANQGSEA. CDR3 length: 13 amino acids. V lost 8 bases, J lost 0 bases, and 13 bases lay in between. The data were taken from a study of a mutant IDH1 vaccine in newly diagnosed glioma. Overall study context: Vaccination followed radiotherapy alone by 4-6 weeks, or accompanied temozolomide cycles.

The time point was: week 47, end of study. A 20-mer mutant IDH1 peptide at 300 ug was injected subcutaneously with topical imiquimod. The chain links TRBV29-1 to TRBJ1-1; a possible D gene is TRBD1 (6 bases). The source of this sequence is a middle-aged man with glioma. The sample in question was PBMCs, obtained from a glioma patient whose treatment included an IDH1 peptide vaccine. The CDR3 DNA sequence: TGCAGCACTGGACAGAGACTGAACACTGAAGCTTTCTTT. Amino acids: CSTGQRLNTEAFF.